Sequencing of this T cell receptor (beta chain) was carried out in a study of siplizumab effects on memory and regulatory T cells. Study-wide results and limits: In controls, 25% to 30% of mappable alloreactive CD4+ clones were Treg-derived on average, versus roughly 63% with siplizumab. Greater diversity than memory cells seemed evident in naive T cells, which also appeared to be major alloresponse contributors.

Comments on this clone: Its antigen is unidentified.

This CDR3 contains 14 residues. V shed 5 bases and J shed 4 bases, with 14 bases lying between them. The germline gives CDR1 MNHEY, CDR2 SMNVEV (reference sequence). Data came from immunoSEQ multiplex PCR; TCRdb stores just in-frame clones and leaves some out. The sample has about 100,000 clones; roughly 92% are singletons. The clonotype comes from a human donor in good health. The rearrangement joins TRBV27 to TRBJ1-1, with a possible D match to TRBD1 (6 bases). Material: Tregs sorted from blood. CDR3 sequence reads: CASSPSGVTTEAFF. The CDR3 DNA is TGTGCCAGCAGTCCTTCAGGGGTTACCACTGAAGCTTTCTTT.